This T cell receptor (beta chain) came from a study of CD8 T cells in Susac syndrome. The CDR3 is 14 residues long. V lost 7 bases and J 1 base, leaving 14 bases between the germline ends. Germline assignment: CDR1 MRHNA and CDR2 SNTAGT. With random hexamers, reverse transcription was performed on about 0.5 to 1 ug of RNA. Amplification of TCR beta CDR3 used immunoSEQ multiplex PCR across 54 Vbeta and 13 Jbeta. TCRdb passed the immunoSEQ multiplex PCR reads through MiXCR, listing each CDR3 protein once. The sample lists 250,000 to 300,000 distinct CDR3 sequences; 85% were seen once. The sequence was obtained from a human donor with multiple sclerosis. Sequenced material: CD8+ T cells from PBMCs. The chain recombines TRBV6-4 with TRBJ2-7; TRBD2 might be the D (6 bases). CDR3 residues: CASIMGGLSYEQYF. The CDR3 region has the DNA TGTGCCAGCATCATGGGGGGACTTTCCTACGAGCAGTACTTC.